A single T cell receptor beta chain is shown here with its context. The antigen is unknown. CDR3 length: 13 amino acids. Trimming pared 6 bases from V and 3 bases from J, leaving 12 bases between. Germline V lookup: CDR1 DFQATT, CDR2 SNEGSKA (reference sequence). These data originate in a study of response to subunit inactivated influenza vaccine. General study findings and limits: It was the authors' suggestion that each seasonal influenza vaccination recruits few new T cells.

TCRdb independently ran MiXCR on the RT-PCR reads; one entry per CDR3 protein. The sample includes more than 400,000 distinct CDR3 sequences, approximately 7.7% of them seen just once. The clonotype was recovered from a man aged 50 to 75 who received an inactivated influenza vaccine. The chain links TRBV20-1 to TRBJ1-3, with a tentative D call TRBD1 (6 bases). Source: PBMCs from blood, taken around 25 months after vaccination. CDR3 sequence (DNA): TGCAGTGCCAACCCAGGGGTTGGAAACACCATATATTTT. It encodes CSANPGVGNTIYF.